The T cell receptor (beta chain) under discussion was sequenced for a study of blood T cell repertoires in COVID-19. On the study more broadly: Acute and convalescent COVID-19 samples came from the United States, Italy and Spain. PBMCs, B-cell-depleted T cells, or T cells were the source of the cDNA or gDNA that made up the material.

In Seattle, patients joined the study during active infection and were tracked longitudinally. The CDR3 covers 16 residues. Losses at the gene ends were 4 bases for V and 7 bases for J; bases not matched to a gene: 11. The germline V gene encodes CDR1 SGHTS and CDR2 YDEGEE. Authors' analysis steps: Counts of nucleated cells, estimated from reference gene primer amplification, were obtained. Using immunoSEQ multiplex PCR, the repertoire was profiled, and TCRdb retains in-frame clones only, with some absent. The V and J calls and clone size were taken over from that table, and D and trimming were inferred from the DNA. The data show about 120,000 clones, roughly 89% seen once.

The clonotype was recovered from a man aged 55 to 70 with COVID-19, enrolled during active disease. V is TRBV5-8 and J is TRBJ1-5; the match to TRBD1 covers 10 bases. The sequenced sample was peripheral blood. DNA of the CDR3: TGTGCCAGCAGCCCGTTGACAGGGGGCTTACGACAGCCCCAGCATTTT. Amino acid sequence: CASSPLTGGLRQPQHF.